The rows below give T cell receptor beta chains drawn from one sample of a study of OX40 agonist ivuxolimab in advanced cancers. Generated by immunoSEQ multiplex PCR, the TCRdb table keeps only in-frame clones and is missing some. Here the sample spans about 42,000 clones, 90% being singletons. The sample consisted of CD4+ or CD8+ T cells sorted from blood, taken in a trial of the OX40 agonist ivuxolimab. These receptors were obtained from an adult with an advanced solid tumor such as melanoma, head and neck, liver or kidney cancer. Each CDR3 is given with its conserved first and last residue. Each record gives: CDR3 protein, CDR3 DNA, D gene, J gene, V gene, clone size. A D gene is named only where the DNA matches it firmly. Only some rows state a clone size, as once, few, many or a class for expanded clones.

cdr3_aa: CASRQQGAGGYTF
cdr3_nt: TGTGCCAGCAGACAACAGGGGGCGGGTGGCTACACCTTC
d_call: TRBD1
j_call: TRBJ1-2
v_call: TRBV5-6
clone_size: NA

cdr3_aa: CASSYPGGTQYF
cdr3_nt: TGTGCCAGCAGTTACCCCGGGGGTACGCAGTATTTT
d_call: NA
j_call: TRBJ2-3
v_call: TRBV6-5
clone_size: NA

cdr3_aa: CASSVDASESYEQYF
cdr3_nt: TGTGCCAGCAGCGTAGATGCTAGCGAGTCCTACGAGCAGTACTTC
d_call: NA
j_call: TRBJ2-7
v_call: TRBV9
clone_size: NA

cdr3_aa: CASSAGGWDTQYF
cdr3_nt: TGTGCCAGTTCGGCAGGGGGCTGGGATACGCAGTATTTT
d_call: TRBD1
j_call: TRBJ2-3
v_call: TRBV11-3
clone_size: once

cdr3_aa: CASRPAPPGLGQYF
cdr3_nt: TGTGCCAGCAGACCGGCACCTCCCGGGTTGGGCCAGTACTTC
d_call: NA
j_call: TRBJ2-5
v_call: TRBV6-1
clone_size: NA

cdr3_aa: CASSVGGSTLDTQYF
cdr3_nt: TGTGCCAGCAGCGTAGGCGGGAGTACCTTAGATACGCAGTATTTT
d_call: TRBD2
j_call: TRBJ2-3
v_call: TRBV9
clone_size: NA

cdr3_aa: CASTHEAGVDYEQYF
cdr3_nt: TGTGCCAGCACCCATGAAGCGGGAGTTGACTACGAGCAGTACTTC
d_call: TRBD2
j_call: TRBJ2-7
v_call: TRBV9
clone_size: NA

cdr3_aa: CASSEHGTDNEQFF
cdr3_nt: TGCGCCAGCAGTGAACATGGGACGGACAATGAGCAGTTCTTC
d_call: NA
j_call: TRBJ2-1
v_call: TRBV10-1
clone_size: once

cdr3_aa: CASSSIRGGSHGYTF
cdr3_nt: TGCGCCAGCAGTTCCATAAGGGGAGGTTCTCATGGCTACACCTTC
d_call: NA
j_call: TRBJ1-2
v_call: TRBV10-2
clone_size: NA

cdr3_aa: CASSESGYSYNEQFF
cdr3_nt: TGCGCCAGCAGTGAGTCCGGGTACTCCTACAATGAGCAGTTCTTC
d_call: NA
j_call: TRBJ2-1
v_call: TRBV10-1
clone_size: few

cdr3_aa: CASSPGGALGDIQYF
cdr3_nt: TGTGCCAGCAGCCCAGGGGGCGCTTTGGGTGACATTCAGTACTTC
d_call: TRBD1
j_call: TRBJ2-4
v_call: TRBV2
clone_size: NA

cdr3_aa: CASSLVGWDQETQYF
cdr3_nt: TGTGCCAGCAGCTTAGTGGGGTGGGACCAAGAGACCCAGTACTTC
d_call: NA
j_call: TRBJ2-5
v_call: TRBV11-2
clone_size: NA

cdr3_aa: CASSSGVFTDTQYF
cdr3_nt: TGTGCCAGCAGCTCCGGGGTTTTCACAGATACGCAGTATTTT
d_call: NA
j_call: TRBJ2-3
v_call: TRBV6-5
clone_size: NA

cdr3_aa: CASRAVAYGYTF
cdr3_nt: TGTGCCAGCAGGGCCGTGGCCTATGGCTACACCTTC
d_call: NA
j_call: TRBJ1-2
v_call: TRBV6-5
clone_size: NA

cdr3_aa: CASSFRWGVASYEQYF
cdr3_nt: TGTGCCAGCAGTTTCCGATGGGGGGTCGCCTCCTACGAGCAGTACTTC
d_call: NA
j_call: TRBJ2-7
v_call: TRBV27
clone_size: NA

cdr3_aa: CASSRSGTVNQPQHF
cdr3_nt: TGTGCCAGCAGCAGATCCGGGACGGTGAATCAGCCCCAGCATTTT
d_call: NA
j_call: TRBJ1-5
v_call: TRBV21-1
clone_size: NA

cdr3_aa: CASSVSQLAGGETQYF
cdr3_nt: TGTGCCAGCAGCGTATCTCAACTAGCGGGAGGAGAGACCCAGTACTTC
d_call: TRBD2
j_call: TRBJ2-5
v_call: TRBV9
clone_size: NA

cdr3_aa: CASRFSWDCDTGELFF
cdr3_nt: TGTGCAAGTCGCTTCTCTTGGGACTGTGACACCGGGGAGCTGTTTTTT
d_call: NA
j_call: TRBJ2-2
v_call: TRBV12-2
clone_size: NA

cdr3_aa: CASSYRTGAGTGELFF
cdr3_nt: TGCGCCAGCAGCTACCGGACAGGGGCGGGCACCGGGGAGCTGTTTTTT
d_call: TRBD1
j_call: TRBJ2-2
v_call: TRBV5-1
clone_size: NA

cdr3_aa: CASRTSTLGEQYF
cdr3_nt: TGTGCCAGCAGAACTAGTACCTTAGGAGAGCAGTACTTC
d_call: NA
j_call: TRBJ2-7
v_call: TRBV27
clone_size: once

cdr3_aa: CASSSRNRGSYEQYF
cdr3_nt: TGTGCCAGCAGCTCCCGGAACAGAGGATCCTACGAGCAGTACTTC
d_call: NA
j_call: TRBJ2-7
v_call: TRBV27
clone_size: NA

cdr3_aa: CASSFRTLTEFGYTF
cdr3_nt: TGTGCCAGCAGCTTCCGGACCCTGACCGAGTTTGGCTACACCTTC
d_call: NA
j_call: TRBJ1-2
v_call: TRBV5-6
clone_size: NA

cdr3_aa: CASRLVGTSGRACSYEQYF
cdr3_nt: TGTGCAAGTCGCTTAGTAGGGACTAGCGGGAGGGCTTGCTCCTACGAGCAGTACTTC
d_call: NA
j_call: TRBJ2-7
v_call: TRBV12-2
clone_size: NA

cdr3_aa: CASSPTGRTDTQYF
cdr3_nt: TGTGCCAGCAGCCCAACCGGGAGAACAGATACGCAGTATTTT
d_call: NA
j_call: TRBJ2-3
v_call: TRBV11-2
clone_size: NA

cdr3_aa: CASRGAGRGKAKSDEQFF
cdr3_nt: TGCGCCAGCAGAGGGGCGGGGAGGGGGAAGGCCAAGAGCGATGAGCAGTTCTTC
d_call: NA
j_call: TRBJ2-1
v_call: TRBV5-1
clone_size: NA

cdr3_aa: CASSLLGLSYEQYF
cdr3_nt: TGTGCCAGCAGCTTGTTGGGACTTTCCTACGAGCAGTACTTC
d_call: NA
j_call: TRBJ2-7
v_call: TRBV5-8
clone_size: NA

cdr3_aa: CSGRLGGSEKLFF
cdr3_nt: TGCAGCGGGCGACTAGGGGGCAGTGAAAAACTGTTTTTT
d_call: TRBD1
j_call: TRBJ1-4
v_call: TRBV29-1
clone_size: few

cdr3_aa: CASSIMDSTYEQYF
cdr3_nt: TGTGCCAGTAGTATTATGGACAGCACCTACGAGCAGTACTTC
d_call: NA
j_call: TRBJ2-7
v_call: TRBV19
clone_size: NA

cdr3_aa: CAWSSTAGQETQYF
cdr3_nt: TGTGCCTGGAGTTCGACGGCGGGACAAGAGACCCAGTACTTC
d_call: NA
j_call: TRBJ2-5
v_call: TRBV30
clone_size: NA

cdr3_aa: CASSRRVANEKLFF
cdr3_nt: TGTGCCAGCTCACGAAGGGTAGCTAATGAAAAACTGTTTTTT
d_call: NA
j_call: TRBJ1-4
v_call: TRBV18
clone_size: once

cdr3_aa: CASGSPAGLYNEQFF
cdr3_nt: TGTGCCAGCGGGTCTCCGGCGGGTCTCTACAATGAGCAGTTCTTC
d_call: NA
j_call: TRBJ2-1
v_call: TRBV9
clone_size: NA

cdr3_aa: CASSLFDKADGEQFF
cdr3_nt: TGTGCTAGCAGCTTATTCGACAAAGCGGATGGTGAGCAGTTCTTC
d_call: NA
j_call: TRBJ2-1
v_call: TRBV7-7
clone_size: NA

cdr3_aa: CASSSGLPLETQYF
cdr3_nt: TGTGCCAGCAGTTCTGGACTGCCCCTGGAGACCCAGTACTTC
d_call: NA
j_call: TRBJ2-5
v_call: TRBV6-5
clone_size: NA

cdr3_aa: CASSPTGPGPEAFF
cdr3_nt: TGTGCCAGCAGCCCAACGGGACCTGGCCCTGAAGCTTTCTTT
d_call: NA
j_call: TRBJ1-1
v_call: TRBV11-2
clone_size: once

cdr3_aa: CASSRGQAMEAFF
cdr3_nt: TGTGCCAGCAGCCGGGGACAGGCGATGGAAGCTTTCTTT
d_call: TRBD1
j_call: TRBJ1-1
v_call: TRBV11-2
clone_size: NA

cdr3_aa: CASSASEGAYGYTF
cdr3_nt: TGTGCCAGCAGTGCCTCGGAGGGTGCATATGGCTACACCTTC
d_call: NA
j_call: TRBJ1-2
v_call: TRBV6-1
clone_size: NA

cdr3_aa: CASSPDGGPTILSTDTQYF
cdr3_nt: TGTGCCAGCTCACCAGATGGTGGGCCGACCATACTAAGCACAGATACGCAGTATTTT
d_call: NA
j_call: TRBJ2-3
v_call: TRBV18
clone_size: NA

cdr3_aa: CAIMSSGGGNEQFF
cdr3_nt: TGTGCCATCATGTCCAGCGGGGGGGGCAATGAGCAGTTCTTC
d_call: TRBD2
j_call: TRBJ2-1
v_call: TRBV10-3
clone_size: NA

cdr3_aa: CASRSGLNQPQHF
cdr3_nt: TGTGCCAGTAGAAGCGGGCTTAATCAGCCCCAGCATTTT
d_call: NA
j_call: TRBJ1-5
v_call: TRBV19
clone_size: NA

cdr3_aa: CSVGLASEQFF
cdr3_nt: TGCAGCGTCGGACTAGCAAGTGAGCAGTTCTTC
d_call: TRBD2
j_call: TRBJ2-1
v_call: TRBV29-1
clone_size: NA

cdr3_aa: CASSPRAGGRLGNQPQHF
cdr3_nt: TGTGCCAGCAGCCCTCGGGCAGGGGGAAGATTAGGGAATCAGCCCCAGCATTTT
d_call: TRBD1
j_call: TRBJ1-5
v_call: TRBV7-9
clone_size: NA

cdr3_aa: CASSIGAGTMAFF
cdr3_nt: TGTGCCAGTAGTATTGGGGCCGGGACAATGGCTTTCTTT
d_call: NA
j_call: TRBJ1-1
v_call: TRBV19
clone_size: NA

cdr3_aa: CASSVGAGGGSGELFF
cdr3_nt: TGTGCCAGCAGCGTAGGAGCGGGAGGAGGGAGCGGGGAGCTGTTTTTT
d_call: TRBD2
j_call: TRBJ2-2
v_call: TRBV9
clone_size: NA